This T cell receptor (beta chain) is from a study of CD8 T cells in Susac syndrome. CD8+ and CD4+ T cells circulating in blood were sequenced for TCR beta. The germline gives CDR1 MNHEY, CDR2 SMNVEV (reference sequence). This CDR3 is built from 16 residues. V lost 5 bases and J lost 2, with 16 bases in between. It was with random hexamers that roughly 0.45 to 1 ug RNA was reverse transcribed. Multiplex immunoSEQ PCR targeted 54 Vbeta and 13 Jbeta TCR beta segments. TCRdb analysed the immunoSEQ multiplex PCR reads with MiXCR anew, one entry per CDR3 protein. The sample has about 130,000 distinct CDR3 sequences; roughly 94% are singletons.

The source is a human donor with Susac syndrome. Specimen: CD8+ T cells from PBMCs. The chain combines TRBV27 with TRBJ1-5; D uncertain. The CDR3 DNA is TGTGCCAGCAGTCCTGGGATGGGGTATGGCAATCAGCCCCAGCATTTT. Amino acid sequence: CASSPGMGYGNQPQHF.